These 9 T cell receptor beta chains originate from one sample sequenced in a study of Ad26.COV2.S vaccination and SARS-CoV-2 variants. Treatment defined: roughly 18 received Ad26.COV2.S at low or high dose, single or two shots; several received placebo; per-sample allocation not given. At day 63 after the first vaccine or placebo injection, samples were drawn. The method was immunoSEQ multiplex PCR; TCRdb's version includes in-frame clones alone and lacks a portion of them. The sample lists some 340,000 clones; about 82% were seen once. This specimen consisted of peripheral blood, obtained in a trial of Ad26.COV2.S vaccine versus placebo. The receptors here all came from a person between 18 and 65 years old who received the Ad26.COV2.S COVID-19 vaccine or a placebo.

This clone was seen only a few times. CDR3 amino acids: CASSPLPNSPLHF. Written as DNA, the CDR3 is TGTGCCAGCAGCCCCCTCCCTAATTCACCCCTCCACTTT. This chain joins TRBV5-4 and TRBJ1-6; D is unclear. V was trimmed by 4 bases and J by 6 bases, leaving 8 bases between them. Germline CDR1 is SGHNT and CDR2 is YYREEE (reference sequence). This CDR3 has 13 amino acids. Complete variable domain (other parts from reference TRBV5-4 and TRBJ1-6): ETGVTQSPTHLIKTRGQQVTLRCSSQSGHNTVSWYQQALGQGPQFIFQYYREEENGRGNFPPRFSGLQFPNYSSELNVNALELDDSALYLCASSPLPNSPLHFGNGTRLTVT.

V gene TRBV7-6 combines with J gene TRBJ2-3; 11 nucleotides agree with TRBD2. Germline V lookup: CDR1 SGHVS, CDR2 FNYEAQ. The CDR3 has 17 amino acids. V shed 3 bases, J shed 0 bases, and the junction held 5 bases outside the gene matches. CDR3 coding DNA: TGTGCCAGCAGCTTTAGCGGGGGGGCTGCTAGCACAGATACGCAGTATTTT. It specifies CASSFSGGAASTDTQYF.

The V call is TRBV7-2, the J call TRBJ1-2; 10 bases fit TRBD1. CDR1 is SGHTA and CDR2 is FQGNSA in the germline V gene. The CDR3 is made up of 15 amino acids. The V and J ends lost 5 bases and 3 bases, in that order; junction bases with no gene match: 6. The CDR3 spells CASSLDRGPHYGYTF. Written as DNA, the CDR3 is TGTGCCAGCAGCCTCGACAGGGGGCCCCACTATGGCTACACCTTC.

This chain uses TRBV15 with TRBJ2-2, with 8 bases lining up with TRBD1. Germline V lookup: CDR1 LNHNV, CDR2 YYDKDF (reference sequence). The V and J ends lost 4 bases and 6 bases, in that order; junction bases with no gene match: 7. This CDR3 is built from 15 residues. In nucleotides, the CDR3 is TGTGCCACCAGCACAGCGACAGGGGAGCCCGGGGAGCTGTTTTTT. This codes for CATSTATGEPGELFF.

The CDR3 DNA reads as TGTGCCAGCAGCACTAGGAACACCGGGGAGCTGTTTTTT. It codes for CASSTRNTGELFF. This chain joins TRBV6-1 and TRBJ2-2, with D perhaps matching TRBD2 (5 bases). V was trimmed by 6 bases and J by 1 base, leaving 6 bases between them. Germline-derived CDR1 and CDR2 are MNHNS and SASEGT. The CDR3 is 13 residues long.

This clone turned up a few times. The CDR3 DNA reads TGTGCCAGTAGTAGCTCCAGGGTTACTGAAGCTTTCTTT. Its protein is CASSSSRVTEAFF. V and J are TRBV19 and TRBJ1-1; a weak D match, TRBD1 (5 bases). Per germline, CDR1 LNHDA and CDR2 SQIVND (reference sequence). V was clipped by 4 bases and J by 5 bases, with 11 bases between them. The CDR3 is 13 amino acids. Full variable domain (remainder filled in from reference TRBV19 and TRBJ1-1): DGGITQSPKYLFRKEGQNVTLSCEQNLNHDAMYWYRQDPGQGLRLIYYSQIVNDFQKGDIAEGYSVSREKKESFPLTVTSAQKNPTAFYLCASSSSRVTEAFFGQGTRLTVV.

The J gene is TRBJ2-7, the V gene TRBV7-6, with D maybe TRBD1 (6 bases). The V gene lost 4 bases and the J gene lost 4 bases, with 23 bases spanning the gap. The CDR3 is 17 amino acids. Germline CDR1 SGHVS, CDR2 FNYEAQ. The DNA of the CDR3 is TGTGCCAGCAGCTCACAGGACAGTCGGTTTGGGGTATACGAGCAGTACTTC. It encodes CASSSQDSRFGVYEQYF.

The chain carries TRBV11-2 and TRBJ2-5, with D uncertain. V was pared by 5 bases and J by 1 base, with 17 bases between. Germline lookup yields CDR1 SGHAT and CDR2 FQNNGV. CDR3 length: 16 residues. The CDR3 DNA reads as TGTGCCAGCAGCCCCCGACTTAGTGCGAGCCAAGAGACCCAGTACTTC. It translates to CASSPRLSASQETQYF.

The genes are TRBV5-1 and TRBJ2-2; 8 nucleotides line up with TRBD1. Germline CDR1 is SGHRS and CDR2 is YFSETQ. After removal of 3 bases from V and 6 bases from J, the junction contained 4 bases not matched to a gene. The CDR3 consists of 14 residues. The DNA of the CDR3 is TGCGCCAGCAGCTCGACAGGGGCTCCCGGGGAGCTGTTTTTT. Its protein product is CASSSTGAPGELFF.